This is a list of T cell receptor beta chains from one sample in a study of T cell responses to AZD1222 COVID-19 vaccine. TCRdb keeps only in-frame clones here, not all; method: immunoSEQ multiplex PCR. The sample includes around 170,000 clones, roughly 90% of them seen just once. Source: peripheral blood, taken on day 0 of AZD1222 vaccination. The receptors stem from an adult in good health. CDR3s include the opening cysteine and the closing phenylalanine or tryptophan. Fields, in order: clone size, V gene, D gene, J gene, CDR3 DNA, CDR3 protein. A D gene is named only where the DNA matches it firmly. Rows give clone size only sometimes, using once, few, many, or a class for an expanded clone.

>-|TRBV15|TRBD1|TRBJ2-7
TGTGCCACCAGCCCGACAGGGATCTCCTACGAGCAGTACTTC
CATSPTGISYEQYF
>-|TRBV18|-|TRBJ2-7
TGTGCCAGCTCACCGGACAGGGAGGGGGGGCAGTACTTC
CASSPDREGGQYF
>-|TRBV19|TRBD2|TRBJ2-1
TGTGCCAGTAGTCCAGCGGTTCTAGCGGGGGTAGACAATGAGCAGTTCTTC
CASSPAVLAGVDNEQFF
>-|TRBV27|TRBD1|TRBJ1-5
TGTGCCAGCAGTTTTCACAGGGGGGATCAGCCCCAGCATTTT
CASSFHRGDQPQHF
>-|TRBV10-3|-|TRBJ2-1
TGTGCCATCAGTGAGTCGGACCTGGAACCGTACAATGAGCAGTTCTTC
CAISESDLEPYNEQFF
>-|TRBV11-2|-|TRBJ2-2
TGTGCCAGCAGCTTTTTGAGGGGTTCGAACACCGGGGAGCTGTTTTTT
CASSFLRGSNTGELFF
>-|TRBV29-1|-|TRBJ1-3
TGCAGCGTGGCGCTCACCTCCGGAAACACCATATATTTT
CSVALTSGNTIYF
>-|TRBV7-3|TRBD2|TRBJ2-4
TGTGCCAGCAGCTTAACGGATTTAGGAACTAGCGGGAGCCCAGCCAAAAACATTCAGTACTTC
CASSLTDLGTSGSPAKNIQYF
>-|TRBV5-1|TRBD2|TRBJ2-3
TGCGCCAGCAGCGAAACTAGCGGCACAGATACGCAGTATTTT
CASSETSGTDTQYF
>-|TRBV7-3|TRBD2|TRBJ2-7
TGTGCCAGCAGCTCAGATGGACTAGCTTCCTACGAGCAGTACTTC
CASSSDGLASYEQYF
>-|TRBV6-6|TRBD1|TRBJ2-7
TGTGCCAGCAGCCGGGGACAGGGGGGGTACGAGCAGTACTTC
CASSRGQGGYEQYF
>-|TRBV19|TRBD1|TRBJ2-7
TGTGCCAGTAGTATAGTAGCCGGGACAGGGCTCTACGAGCAGTACTTC
CASSIVAGTGLYEQYF
>-|TRBV5-1|TRBD2|TRBJ2-3
TGCGCCAGCAGCTCGACTAGCGGGGGGGCAGATACGCAGTATTTT
CASSSTSGGADTQYF
>-|TRBV12-5|-|TRBJ2-1
TGTGCTAGTGGTCCTCAGGGGAAAAATGAGCAGTTCTTC
CASGPQGKNEQFF
>-|TRBV28|TRBD2|TRBJ2-1
TGTGCCAGCAGTTTTTCGGGGGGCAATGAGCAGTTCTTC
CASSFSGGNEQFF
>-|TRBV7-3|-|TRBJ1-1
TGTGCCAGCAGGGCCGCAGGAGGCACGCGAAACACTGAAGCTTTCTTT
CASRAAGGTRNTEAFF
>-|TRBV2|-|TRBJ1-4
TGTGCCAGCAGCACCGAAAGGGGTGAAAAACTGTTTTTT
CASSTERGEKLFF
>-|TRBV27|-|TRBJ1-2
TGTGCCAGCAGTTTACCCTTAGGGGGGAATGGCTACACCTTC
CASSLPLGGNGYTF
>few|TRBV29-1|-|TRBJ1-3
TGCAGCGTTCAGGACGTCTCTGGAAACACCATATATTTT
CSVQDVSGNTIYF
>-|TRBV7-2|-|TRBJ1-1
TGTGCCAGCAGCTTAAGTAACACTGAAGCTTTCTTT
CASSLSNTEAFF
>-|TRBV6-4|-|TRBJ2-1
TGTGCCAGCAGTGCACAGGGGGGGTCGAGTAATGAGCAGTTCTTC
CASSAQGGSSNEQFF
>-|TRBV5-8|TRBD1|TRBJ2-1
TGTGCCAGCAGCCTTAGGGACAGGGGAGGTGAGCAGTTCTTC
CASSLRDRGGEQFF
>-|TRBV11-3|TRBD2|TRBJ2-5
TGTGCCAGCAGCTTAGGACTAGCGTCAGAGACCCAGTACTTC
CASSLGLASETQYF
>-|TRBV19|TRBD1|TRBJ1-2
TGTGCCAGTCTCCTTGGGGGACAGGGATTCTATGGCTACACCTTC
CASLLGGQGFYGYTF
>-|TRBV20-1|-|TRBJ2-3
TGCAGTGCCAGGGTGGGCGATACGCAGTATTTT
CSARVGDTQYF
>-|TRBV12-3/TRBV12-4|-|TRBJ2-5
TGTGCCAGCAGTCAGGGGCTACGAGAGACCCAGTACTTC
CASSQGLRETQYF
>-|TRBV5-4|TRBD1|TRBJ1-5
TGTGCCAGCAGCCCAGGGGGCGATTCCCCTTCGCCCCAGCATTTT
CASSPGGDSPSPQHF
>once|TRBV18|TRBD1|TRBJ1-1
TGTGCCAGCTCACCGGTGACAGGGGCGAACACTGAAGCTTTCTTT
CASSPVTGANTEAFF
>-|TRBV16|-|TRBJ2-7
TGTGCCAGCAGCCAGGCGCGACTAGGGTTCGAGCAGTACTTC
CASSQARLGFEQYF
>-|TRBV10-1|TRBD2|TRBJ2-3
TGCGCCAGCAGTGAGTCGTGGCGGGGGAGCACAGATACGCAGTATTTT
CASSESWRGSTDTQYF
>-|TRBV7-2|-|TRBJ2-2
TGTGCCAGCAGCTCCGTCCCGGGACGGGGGGAGCTGTTTTTT
CASSSVPGRGELFF
>-|TRBV4-2|TRBD2|TRBJ2-1
TGTGCCAGCAGCCAAGAGGCGGGAGGGATCCCCAATGAGCAGTTCTTC
CASSQEAGGIPNEQFF
>-|TRBV19|TRBD1|TRBJ1-5
TGTGCCAGTAGTGGCAGGGGGCATCAGCCCCAGCATTTT
CASSGRGHQPQHF
>-|TRBV2|-|TRBJ1-6
TGTGCCAGAAAAGACAGTCAAAATAATTCACCCCTCCACTTT
CARKDSQNNSPLHF
>-|TRBV7-6|TRBD2|TRBJ2-3
TGTGCCAGCAGCTTAGCGACTAGCGGGGGGAAGACAGATACGCAGTATTTT
CASSLATSGGKTDTQYF
>once|TRBV6-7|-|TRBJ1-3
TGTGCCAGGGGGTTACAGGCCATTGGAAACACCATATATTTT
CARGLQAIGNTIYF
>-|TRBV5-1|-|TRBJ1-1
TGCGCCAGCAGCCACAGCAGGGAGATGAACACTGAAGCTTTCTTT
CASSHSREMNTEAFF
>-|TRBV25-1|TRBD1|TRBJ2-7
TGTGCCAGCAGTGGGACAGGGGGCTACGAGCAGTACTTC
CASSGTGGYEQYF
>-|TRBV5-1|-|TRBJ2-3
TGCGCCAGCAGCTTGTATCAGGTTTGGACAGATACGCAGTATTTT
CASSLYQVWTDTQYF
>-|TRBV15|-|TRBJ1-3
TGTGCCACTGGTGGAGGTTCTGAAAACACCATATATTTT
CATGGGSENTIYF